By share of the sample, the clone carrying this TCR beta chain is medium-sized. Antigen unknown. One end of the junction does not line up with germline, which may come from a read error. The CDR3 extends 3 residues past the end of the read, so its final part is completed from the germline J gene. Replacement immunoglobulin had been given to every CVID subject for at least one year. No CVID subject was ill or on immunomodulatory drugs when sampled. Sequencing input was equivalent genomic DNA from CVID and controls. Using immunoSEQ multiplex PCR, the repertoire was profiled, and TCRdb retains in-frame clones only, with some absent. The sample includes roughly 9,900 clones, none of them occurring once. This record comes from a study of T cell clonality in common variable immunodeficiency. Study conclusions and caveats: Links between repertoire features and CVID complications were heterogeneity-limited. Common variable immunodeficiency TCR beta sequences reportedly had fewer deletions and N-nucleotide insertions.

Germline values: CDR1 LGHNA, CDR2 YNFKEQ. The CDR3 contains 16 residues. The V and J genes are TRBV4-2 and TRBJ1-6; 9 bases agree with TRBD1. The sequence came from a human donor with common variable immunodeficiency. The sequencing input was peripheral blood mononuclear cells. Partial CDR3 DNA: TGTGCCAGTAGCCAAGAGACCGGGACAGGGAATTCACCC. This encodes CASSQETGTGNSP. The whole CDR3 region reads CASSQETGTGNSPLHF.